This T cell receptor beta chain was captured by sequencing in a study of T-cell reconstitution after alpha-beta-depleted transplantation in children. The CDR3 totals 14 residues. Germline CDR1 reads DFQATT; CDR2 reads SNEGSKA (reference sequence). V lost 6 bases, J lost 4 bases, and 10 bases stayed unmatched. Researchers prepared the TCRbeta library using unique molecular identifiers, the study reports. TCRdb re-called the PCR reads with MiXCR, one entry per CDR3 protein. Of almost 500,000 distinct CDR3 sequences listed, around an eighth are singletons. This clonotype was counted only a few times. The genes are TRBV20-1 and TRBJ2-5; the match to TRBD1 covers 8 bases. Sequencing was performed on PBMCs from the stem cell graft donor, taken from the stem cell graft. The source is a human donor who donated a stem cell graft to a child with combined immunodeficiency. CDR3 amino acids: CSATSLRGRETQYF. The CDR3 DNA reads TGCAGTGCAACATCCCTCAGGGGGCGAGAGACCCAGTACTTC.